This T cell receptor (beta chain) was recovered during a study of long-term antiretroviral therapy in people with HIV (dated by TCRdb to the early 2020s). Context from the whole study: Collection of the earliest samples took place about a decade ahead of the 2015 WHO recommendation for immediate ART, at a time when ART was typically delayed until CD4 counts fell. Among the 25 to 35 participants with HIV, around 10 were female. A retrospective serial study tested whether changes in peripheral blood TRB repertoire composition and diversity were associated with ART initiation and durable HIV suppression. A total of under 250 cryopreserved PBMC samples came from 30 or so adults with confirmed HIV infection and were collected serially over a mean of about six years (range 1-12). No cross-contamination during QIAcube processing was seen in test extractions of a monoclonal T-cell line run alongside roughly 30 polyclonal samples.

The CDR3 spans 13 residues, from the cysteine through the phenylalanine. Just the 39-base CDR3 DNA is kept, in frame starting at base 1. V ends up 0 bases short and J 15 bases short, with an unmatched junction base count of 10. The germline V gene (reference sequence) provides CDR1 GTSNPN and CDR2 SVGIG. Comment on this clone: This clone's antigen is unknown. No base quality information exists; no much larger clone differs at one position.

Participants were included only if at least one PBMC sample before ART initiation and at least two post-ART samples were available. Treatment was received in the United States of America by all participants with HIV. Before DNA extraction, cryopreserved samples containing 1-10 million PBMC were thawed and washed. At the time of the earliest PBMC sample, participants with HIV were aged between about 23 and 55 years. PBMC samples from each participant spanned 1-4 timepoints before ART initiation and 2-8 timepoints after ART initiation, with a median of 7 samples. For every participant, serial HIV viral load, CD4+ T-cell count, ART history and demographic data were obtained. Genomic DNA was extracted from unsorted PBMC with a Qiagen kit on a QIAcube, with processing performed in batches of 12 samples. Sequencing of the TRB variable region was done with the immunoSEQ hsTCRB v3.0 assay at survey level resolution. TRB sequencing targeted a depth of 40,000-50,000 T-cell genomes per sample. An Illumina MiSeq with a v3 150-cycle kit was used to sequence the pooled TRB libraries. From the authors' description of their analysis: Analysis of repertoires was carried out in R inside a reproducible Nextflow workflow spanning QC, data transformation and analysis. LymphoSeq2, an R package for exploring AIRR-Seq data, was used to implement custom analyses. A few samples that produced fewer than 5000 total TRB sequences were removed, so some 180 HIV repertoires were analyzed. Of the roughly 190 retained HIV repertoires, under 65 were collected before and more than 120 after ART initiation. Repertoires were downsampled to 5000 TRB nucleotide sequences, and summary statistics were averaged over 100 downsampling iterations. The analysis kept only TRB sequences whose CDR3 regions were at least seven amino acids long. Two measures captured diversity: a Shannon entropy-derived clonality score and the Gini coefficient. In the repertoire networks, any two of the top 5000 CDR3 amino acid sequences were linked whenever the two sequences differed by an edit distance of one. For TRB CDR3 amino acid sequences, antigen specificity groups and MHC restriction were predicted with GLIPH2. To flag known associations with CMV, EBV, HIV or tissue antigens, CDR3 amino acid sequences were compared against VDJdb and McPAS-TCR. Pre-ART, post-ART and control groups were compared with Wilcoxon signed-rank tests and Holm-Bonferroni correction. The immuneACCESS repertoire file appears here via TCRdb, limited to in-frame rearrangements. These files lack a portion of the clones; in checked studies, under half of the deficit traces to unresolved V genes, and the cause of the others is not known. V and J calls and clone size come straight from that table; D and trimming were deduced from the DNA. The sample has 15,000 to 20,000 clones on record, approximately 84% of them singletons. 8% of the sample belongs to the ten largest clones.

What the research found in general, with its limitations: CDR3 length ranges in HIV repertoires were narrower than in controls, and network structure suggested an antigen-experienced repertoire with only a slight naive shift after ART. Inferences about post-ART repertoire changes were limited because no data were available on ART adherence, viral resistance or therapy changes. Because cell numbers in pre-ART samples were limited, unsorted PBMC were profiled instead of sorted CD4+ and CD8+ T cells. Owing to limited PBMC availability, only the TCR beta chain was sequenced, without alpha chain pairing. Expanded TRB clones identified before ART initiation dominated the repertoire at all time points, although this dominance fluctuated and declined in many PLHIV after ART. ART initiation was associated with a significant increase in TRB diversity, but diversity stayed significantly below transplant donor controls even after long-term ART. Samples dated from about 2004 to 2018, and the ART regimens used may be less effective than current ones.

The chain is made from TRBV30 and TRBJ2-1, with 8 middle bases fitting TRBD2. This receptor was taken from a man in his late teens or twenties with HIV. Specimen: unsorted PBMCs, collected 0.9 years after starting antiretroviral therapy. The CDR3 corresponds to CAWSVIGGADRFF. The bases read TGTGCCTGGAGTGTAATCGGGGGGGCCGATCGGTTCTTC. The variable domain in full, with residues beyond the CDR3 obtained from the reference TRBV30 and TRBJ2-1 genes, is SQTIHQWPATLVQPVGSPLSLECTVEGTSNPNLYWYRQAAGRGLQLLFYSVGIGQISSEVPQNLSASRPQDRQFILSSKKLLLSDSGFYLCAWSVIGGADRFFGPGTRLTVL.